The 20 T cell receptor beta chains in this list originate from one sample, sequenced in a study of cytomegalovirus exposure and HLA in healthy donors listed by TCRdb under 2017. Libraries were made using the immunoSEQ multiplex PCR assay. For the multiplex PCR, a mixture combining 60 forward primers for TCR Vbeta segments and 13 reverse primers for TCR Jbeta segments was used. TCRdb holds this immuneACCESS table with in-frame rearrangements only. Some clones are missing; in checked studies, unresolved V genes explain under half, and the rest has no known cause. The sample includes under 200,000 clones, with around 77% observed a single time. Clones ranked in the top ten supply 2% to 2.5% of the sample. Material for sequencing was PBMCs. Receptors were obtained from a man between 60 and 75 years old in good health and CMV-seronegative.

The V gene is TRBV9, the J gene TRBJ2-1, with D hard to call. Trimming left V 0 bases short and J 0 bases short, with 10 bases between. CDR3 length equals 16 residues. Germline V lookup: CDR1 SGDLS, CDR2 YYNGEE. This CDR3 reads CASSVGQASSYNEQFF. The DNA for the CDR3 is TGTGCCAGCAGCGTAGGGCAGGCGAGCTCCTACAATGAGCAGTTCTTC.

The CDR3: CASSLTGTNSPLHF. In DNA form, the CDR3 reads TGTGCCAGCAGCCTAACAGGCACAAATTCACCCCTCCACTTT. This chain uses TRBV9 with TRBJ1-6, with D perhaps TRBD1 (5 bases). CDR1 is SGDLS, CDR2 YYNGEE, per germline. V gave up 4 bases and J gave up 7 bases, with 12 bases separating them. The length of the CDR3 is 14 residues.

The chain has TRBV7-9 and TRBJ2-7; 8 bases agree with TRBD2. J lost 3 bases, V lost 5 bases, and 6 bases had no gene match. Germline-derived CDR1 and CDR2 are SEHNR and FQNEAQ (reference sequence). CDR3 length: 14 residues. Here the CDR3 reads CASSTHGTSYEQYF. CDR3 sequence (DNA): TGTGCCAGCAGCACCCACGGGACTAGCTACGAGCAGTACTTC.

This chain connects TRBV28 to TRBJ1-3; D gene uncertain. This CDR3 comprises 12 residues. Germline V lookup: CDR1 MDHEN, CDR2 SYDVKM. Trimming removed 4 bases at V and 4 bases at J, with 5 bases between. The CDR3 nucleotides are TGTGCCAGCAGTTGGAGGGGAAACACCATATATTTT. Its protein product is CASSWRGNTIYF.

The V and J genes are TRBV4-1 and TRBJ1-2; TRBD1 matches at 7 bases. The CDR3 has 14 residues. V lost 3 bases, J lost 2 bases, and 3 bases stayed unmatched. CDR1 is MGHRA, CDR2 YSYEKL, per germline. The CDR3 spells CASSQTGQNYGYTF. DNA of the CDR3: TGCGCCAGCAGCCAGACGGGACAGAACTATGGCTACACCTTC.

The J gene is TRBJ1-4, the V gene TRBV28; D is uncertain. The V gene lost 8 bases and the J gene lost 6 bases, with 7 bases spanning the gap. The CDR3 extends over 11 amino acids. Germline V gene lookup returns CDR1 MDHEN and CDR2 SYDVKM. This chain's CDR3 is CASQVYEKLFF. CDR3 DNA: TGTGCCAGCCAGGTCTATGAAAAACTGTTTTTT. The complete variable domain, with remaining parts taken from reference TRBV28 and TRBJ1-4, reads DVKVTQSSRYLVKRTGEKVFLECVQDMDHENMFWYRQDPGLGLRLIYFSYDVKMKEKGDIPEGYSVSREKKERFSLILESASTNQTSMYLCASQVYEKLFFGSGTQLSVL.

The J gene is TRBJ2-1, the V gene TRBV19; 9 bases are a match to TRBD2. Losses at the gene ends were 1 base for V and 5 bases for J; bases not matched to a gene: 3. Germline CDR1 is LNHDA and CDR2 is SQIVND (reference sequence). This CDR3 is 15 amino acids long. CDR3 coding DNA: TGTGCCAGTAGTATAGTGGCTAGCGGGAACAATGAGCAGTTCTTC. Translating gives CASSIVASGNNEQFF. The full variable domain, completed using reference TRBV19 and TRBJ2-1, is DGGITQSPKYLFRKEGQNVTLSCEQNLNHDAMYWYRQDPGQGLRLIYYSQIVNDFQKGDIAEGYSVSREKKESFPLTVTSAQKNPTAFYLCASSIVASGNNEQFFGPGTRLTVL.

This clone was counted between two and nine times. CDR3 sequence: CASSAYRGSGNQPQHF. Written as DNA, the CDR3 is TGTGCCAGCAGCGCCTACAGGGGAAGCGGCAATCAGCCCCAGCATTTT. The rearrangement links TRBV7-2 to TRBJ1-5, with 7 bases fitting TRBD1. This CDR3 comprises 16 residues. The ends lost 5 bases at V and 2 bases at J; junction bases unmatched: 9. Germline assignment: CDR1 SGHTA and CDR2 FQGNSA.

The chain combines TRBV5-1 with TRBJ1-4; weak D call: TRBD1 (5 bases). Germline CDR1 reads SGHRS; CDR2 reads YFSETQ. The CDR3 length is 15 residues. Trimming left V 5 bases short and J 9 bases short, with 20 bases between. CDR3: CASSHRDGRGKKLFF. CDR3 bases: TGCGCCAGCAGTCATCGGGACGGGAGGGGAAAAAAACTGTTTTTT.

V gene TRBV7-6 combines with J gene TRBJ2-5; 15 bases agree with TRBD2. This CDR3 is 17 amino acids long. Germline CDR1 is SGHVS and CDR2 is FNYEAQ. V lost 4 bases and J lost 5; bases outside the gene matches: 8. CDR3 coding DNA: TGTGCCAGCAGCTCAGGACTAGCGGGAGGGCCTCAGGAGACCCAGTACTTC. Its translation: CASSSGLAGGPQETQYF.

V is TRBV28 and J is TRBJ1-1; 12 nucleotides line up with TRBD1. The CDR3 is 18 amino acids. CDR1 and CDR2 (germline): MDHEN, SYDVKM. V shed 5 bases, J shed 3 bases, and the junction held 13 bases outside the gene matches. CDR3 loop: CASSRPGQGAETYTEAFF. The CDR3 bases are TGTGCCAGCAGTCGCCCGGGACAGGGGGCAGAAACGTACACTGAAGCTTTCTTT.

The genes are TRBV21-1 and TRBJ2-6; the table's D gene call, TRBD1, was not cross checked with the DNA. TRBV21-1 represents a pseudogene. The CDR3 runs to 16 residues. For the CDR3, the DNA is TGTGCCAGCACGACAGGGAAGATGGCTGGGGCCAACGTCCTGACTTTC. Translating gives CASTTGKMAGANVLTF.

The rearrangement uses TRBV20-1 and TRBJ2-1, with D uncertain. The CDR3 runs to 11 residues. V was shortened by 8 bases and J by 4 bases, with 9 bases between the two germline ends. CDR1 and CDR2 from the germline V gene are DFQATT and SNEGSKA (reference sequence). CDR3 bases: TGCAGTTTCGAAACATACAATGAGCAGTTCTTC. Encoded protein: CSFETYNEQFF.

V usage is TRBV5-4 and J usage is TRBJ1-2; 7 positions match TRBD1. V gave up 4 bases and J gave up 4 bases; unmatched junction bases: 10. CDR3 length: 15 amino acids. Germline V gives CDR1 SGHNT, CDR2 YYREEE (reference sequence). The CDR3 protein is CASSIPGQTFYGYTF. The CDR3 bases are TGTGCCAGCAGCATACCGGGACAGACCTTCTATGGCTACACCTTC.

The chain carries TRBV11-1 and TRBJ1-4, with TRBD1 identical over 7 bases. The J segment lost 5 bases and the V segment lost 5 bases, leaving 8 bases of the junction unmatched. The CDR3 covers 15 residues. Germline V gene lookup returns CDR1 SGHAT and CDR2 FQDESV (reference sequence). The CDR3 reads CASSDPTGSNEKLFF. Here the CDR3 DNA reads TGTGCCAGCAGCGACCCGACAGGGAGCAATGAAAAACTGTTTTTT.

This chain uses TRBV18 with TRBJ1-2; 7 bases are a match to TRBD1. Unmatched junction bases numbered 7, after V lost 2 bases and J lost 7 bases. Germline loops: CDR1 KGHSH, CDR2 LQKENI. The CDR3 is 14 amino acids. The CDR3 coding sequence is TGTGCCAGCTCACCAATGGAGGGGGCTGGTGGCTACACCTTC. This translates into CASSPMEGAGGYTF.

This clone has a handful of counts. This rearrangement joins TRBV4-1 to TRBJ2-3; the match to TRBD1 covers 9 bases. The CDR3 runs 19 residues. V lost 4 bases to trimming and J lost 0 bases; unmatched junction nucleotides: 14. Per germline, CDR1 MGHRA and CDR2 YSYEKL. The CDR3 here is CASSPGTGTGPASTDTQYF. For the CDR3, the DNA is TGCGCCAGCAGCCCCGGGACAGGGACTGGGCCTGCTAGCACAGATACGCAGTATTTT.

The CDR3 region is CASSLVQNTDTQYF. The CDR3 coding sequence is TGTGCCAGCAGCTTAGTCCAGAACACAGATACGCAGTATTTT. The chain carries TRBV7-8 and TRBJ2-3, with D uncertain. Looked up from germline, CDR1 is SGHVS and CDR2 is FQNEAQ. CDR3 length equals 14 residues. Between the trimmed V and J ends, which lost 1 base and 2 bases, there was a span of 7 bases.

This chain uses TRBV9 with TRBJ2-3, with 7 bases lining up with TRBD1. The CDR3 contains 15 residues. With 3 bases clipped from V and 2 bases from J, the junction kept 6 bases outside the gene matches. From germline, CDR1 is SGDLS and CDR2 YYNGEE. The CDR3 sequence: CASSGSGQFTDTQYF. CDR3 in DNA: TGTGCCAGCAGCGGATCGGGACAGTTCACAGATACGCAGTATTTT.

The chain is built from TRBV18 and TRBJ2-7, with 8 bases aligning to TRBD1. Germline loops: CDR1 KGHSH, CDR2 LQKENI. The trim removed 6 bases at V and 3 bases at J, leaving 7 bases unmatched. CDR3 size: 14 residues. In DNA, the CDR3 is TGTGCCAGCTCTCCAGGACAGGGACTCTACGAGCAGTACTTC. Protein: CASSPGQGLYEQYF.